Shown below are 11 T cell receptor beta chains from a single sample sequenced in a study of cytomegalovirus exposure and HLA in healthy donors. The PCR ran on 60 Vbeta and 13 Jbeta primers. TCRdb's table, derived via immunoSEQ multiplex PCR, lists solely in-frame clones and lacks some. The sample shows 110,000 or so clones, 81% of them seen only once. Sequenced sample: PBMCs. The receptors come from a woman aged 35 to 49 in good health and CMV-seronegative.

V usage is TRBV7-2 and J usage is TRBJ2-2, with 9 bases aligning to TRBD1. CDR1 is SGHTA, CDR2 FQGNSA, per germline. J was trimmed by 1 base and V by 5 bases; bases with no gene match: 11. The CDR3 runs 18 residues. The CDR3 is CASSTGRDRARNTGELFF. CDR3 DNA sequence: TGTGCCAGCAGCACGGGACGGGACAGGGCGAGGAACACCGGGGAGCTGTTTTTT.

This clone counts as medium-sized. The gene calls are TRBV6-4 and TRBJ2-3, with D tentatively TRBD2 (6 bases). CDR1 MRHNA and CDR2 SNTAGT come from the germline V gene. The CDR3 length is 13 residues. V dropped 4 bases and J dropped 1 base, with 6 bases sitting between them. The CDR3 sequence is CASSAGGTDTQYF. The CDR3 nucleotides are TGTGCCAGCAGTGCGGGAGGCACAGATACGCAGTATTTT.

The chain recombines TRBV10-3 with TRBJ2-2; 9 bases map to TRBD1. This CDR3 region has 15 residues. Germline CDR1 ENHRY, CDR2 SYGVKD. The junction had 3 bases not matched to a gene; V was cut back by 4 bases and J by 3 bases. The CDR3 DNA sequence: TGTGCCATCAGTGTAACAGGGGGCGACACCGGGGAGCTGTTTTTT. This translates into CAISVTGGDTGELFF.

The CDR3 spells CASSRGQGVSYEQYF. DNA for the CDR3: TGCGCCAGCAGTCGGGGACAGGGGGTCTCCTACGAGCAGTACTTC. The chain joins TRBV10-2 to TRBJ2-7; 11 bases are a match to TRBD1. V lost 5 bases to trimming and J lost 0 bases; unmatched junction nucleotides: 3. Germline-derived CDR1 and CDR2 are WSHSY and SAAADI. The CDR3 is made up of 15 amino acids.

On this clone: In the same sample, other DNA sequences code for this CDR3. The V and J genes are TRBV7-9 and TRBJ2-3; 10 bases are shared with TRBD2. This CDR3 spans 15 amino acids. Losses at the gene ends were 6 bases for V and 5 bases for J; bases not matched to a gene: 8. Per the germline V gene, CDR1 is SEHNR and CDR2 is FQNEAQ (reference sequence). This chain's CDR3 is CASRVGAGGIDTQYF. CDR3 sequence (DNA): TGTGCCAGCAGGGTAGGAGCGGGGGGGATAGATACGCAGTATTTT.

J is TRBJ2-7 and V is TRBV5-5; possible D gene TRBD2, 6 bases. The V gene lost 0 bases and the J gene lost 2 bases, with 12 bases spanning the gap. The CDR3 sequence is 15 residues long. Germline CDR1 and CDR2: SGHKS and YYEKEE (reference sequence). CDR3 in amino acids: CASSLVLAITYEQYF. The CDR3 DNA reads TGTGCCAGCAGCTTGGTCCTAGCGATCACCTACGAGCAGTACTTC.

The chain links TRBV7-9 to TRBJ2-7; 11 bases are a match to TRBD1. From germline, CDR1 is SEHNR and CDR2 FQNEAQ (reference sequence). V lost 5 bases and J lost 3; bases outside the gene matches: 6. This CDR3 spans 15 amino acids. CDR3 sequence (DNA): TGTGCCAGCAGCACATCCGGGACAGGGGGCTACGAGCAGTACTTC. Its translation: CASSTSGTGGYEQYF.

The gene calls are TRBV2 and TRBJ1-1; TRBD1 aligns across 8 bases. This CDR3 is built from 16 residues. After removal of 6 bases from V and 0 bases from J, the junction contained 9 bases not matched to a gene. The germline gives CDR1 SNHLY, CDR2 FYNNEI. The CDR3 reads CASRGPGGFMNTEAFF. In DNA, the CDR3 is TGTGCCAGCAGGGGGCCAGGGGGCTTTATGAACACTGAAGCTTTCTTT.

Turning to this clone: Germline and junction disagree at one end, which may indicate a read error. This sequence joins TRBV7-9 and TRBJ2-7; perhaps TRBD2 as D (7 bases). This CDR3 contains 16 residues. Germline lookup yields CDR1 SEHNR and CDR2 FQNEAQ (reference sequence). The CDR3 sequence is CSSSLGGTTISYEQYF. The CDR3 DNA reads TGTTCCAGCAGCTTAGGGGGGACTACTATCTCCTACGAGCAGTACTTC.

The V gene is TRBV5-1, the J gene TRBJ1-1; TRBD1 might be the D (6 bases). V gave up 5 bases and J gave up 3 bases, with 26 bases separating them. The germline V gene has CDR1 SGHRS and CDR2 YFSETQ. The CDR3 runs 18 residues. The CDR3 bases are TGCGCCAGCAGTCCGCGGCCCACCACAGGGCTAGGTGACACTGAAGCTTTCTTT. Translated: CASSPRPTTGLGDTEAFF.

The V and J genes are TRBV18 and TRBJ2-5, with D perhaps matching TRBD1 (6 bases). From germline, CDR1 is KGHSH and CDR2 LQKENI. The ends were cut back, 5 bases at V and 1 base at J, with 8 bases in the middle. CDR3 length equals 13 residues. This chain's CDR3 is CASSRTAQETQYF. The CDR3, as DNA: TGTGCCAGCTCAAGGACAGCCCAAGAGACCCAGTACTTC. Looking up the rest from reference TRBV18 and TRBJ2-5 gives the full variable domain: NAGVMQNPRHLVRRRGQEARLRCSPMKGHSHVYWYRQLPEEGLKFMVYLQKENIIDESGMPKERFSAEFPKEGPSILRIQQVVRGDSAAYFCASSRTAQETQYFGPGTRLLVL.